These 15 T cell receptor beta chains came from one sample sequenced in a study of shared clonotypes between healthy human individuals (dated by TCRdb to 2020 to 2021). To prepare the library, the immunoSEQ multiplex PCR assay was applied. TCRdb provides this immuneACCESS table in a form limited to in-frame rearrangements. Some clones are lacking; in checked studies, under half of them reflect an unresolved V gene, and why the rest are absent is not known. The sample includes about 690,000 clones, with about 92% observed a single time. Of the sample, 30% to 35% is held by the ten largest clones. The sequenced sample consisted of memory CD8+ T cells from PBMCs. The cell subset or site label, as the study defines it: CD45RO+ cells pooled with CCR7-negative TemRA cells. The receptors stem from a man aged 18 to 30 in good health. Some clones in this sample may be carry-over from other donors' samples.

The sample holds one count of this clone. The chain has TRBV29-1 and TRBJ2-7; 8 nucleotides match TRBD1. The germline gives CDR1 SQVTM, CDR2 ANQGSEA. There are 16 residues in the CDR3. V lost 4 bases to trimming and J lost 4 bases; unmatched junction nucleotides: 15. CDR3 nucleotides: TGCAGCGTTGTCGGAGCCTTTGGACAGGGACCTTACGAGCAGTACTTC. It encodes CSVVGAFGQGPYEQYF.

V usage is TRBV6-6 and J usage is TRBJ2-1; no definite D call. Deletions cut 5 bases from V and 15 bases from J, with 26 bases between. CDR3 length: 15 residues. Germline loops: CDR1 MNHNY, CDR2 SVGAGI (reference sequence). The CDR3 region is CASSVASKRTQGPFF. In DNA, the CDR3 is TGTGCCAGCAGTGTCGCGTCAAAACGGACCCAAGGCCCGTTCTTC.

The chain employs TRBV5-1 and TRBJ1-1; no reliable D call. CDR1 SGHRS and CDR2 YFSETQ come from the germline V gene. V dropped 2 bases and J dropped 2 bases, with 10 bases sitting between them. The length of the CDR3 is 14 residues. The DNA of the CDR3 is TGCGCCAGCAGCTTCTACGGCCCAAACACTGAAGCTTTCTTT. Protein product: CASSFYGPNTEAFF.

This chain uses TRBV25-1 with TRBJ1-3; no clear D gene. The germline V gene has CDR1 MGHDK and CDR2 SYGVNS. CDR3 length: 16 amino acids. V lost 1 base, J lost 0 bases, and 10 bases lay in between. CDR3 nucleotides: TGTGCCAGCAGTGAATGGCCAGATAACTCTGGAAACACCATATATTTT. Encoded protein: CASSEWPDNSGNTIYF.

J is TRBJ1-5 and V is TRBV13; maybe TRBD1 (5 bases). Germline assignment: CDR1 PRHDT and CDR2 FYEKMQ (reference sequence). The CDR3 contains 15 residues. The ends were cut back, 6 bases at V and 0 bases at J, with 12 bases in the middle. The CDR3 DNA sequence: TGTGCCAGCAGTTGGGGCGGGGATAGCAATCAGCCCCAGCATTTT. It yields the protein CASSWGGDSNQPQHF.

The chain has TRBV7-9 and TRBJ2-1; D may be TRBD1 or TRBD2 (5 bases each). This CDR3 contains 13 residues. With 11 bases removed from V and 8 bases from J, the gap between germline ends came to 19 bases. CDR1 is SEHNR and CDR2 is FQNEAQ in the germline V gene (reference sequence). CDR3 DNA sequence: TGTGCCGCCCGGGACCCAGCACCTTATGAGCAGTTCTTC. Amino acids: CAARDPAPYEQFF.

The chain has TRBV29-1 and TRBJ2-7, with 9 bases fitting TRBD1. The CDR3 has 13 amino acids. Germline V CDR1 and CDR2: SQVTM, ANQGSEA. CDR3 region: CSYRDRDSYEQYF. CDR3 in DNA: TGCAGTTACCGGGACAGGGACTCCTACGAGCAGTACTTC.

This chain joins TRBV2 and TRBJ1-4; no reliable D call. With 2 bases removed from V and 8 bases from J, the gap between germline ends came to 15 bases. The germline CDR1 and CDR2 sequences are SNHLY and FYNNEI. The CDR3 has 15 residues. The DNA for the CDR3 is TGTGCCAGCAGTGAATATCTAGGACCCAAGGAAAAACTGTTTTTT. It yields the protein CASSEYLGPKEKLFF.

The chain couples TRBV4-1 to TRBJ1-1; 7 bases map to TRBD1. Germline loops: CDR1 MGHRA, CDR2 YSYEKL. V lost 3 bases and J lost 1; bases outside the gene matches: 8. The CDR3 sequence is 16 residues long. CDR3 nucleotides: TGCGCCAGCAGCCAGGATTTGGGACAGAGGAACACTGAAGCTTTCTTT. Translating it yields CASSQDLGQRNTEAFF.

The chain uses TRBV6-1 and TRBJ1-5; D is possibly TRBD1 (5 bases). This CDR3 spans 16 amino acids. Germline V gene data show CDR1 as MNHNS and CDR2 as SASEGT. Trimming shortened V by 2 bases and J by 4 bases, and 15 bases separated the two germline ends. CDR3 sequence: CASSERPSAGNQPQHF. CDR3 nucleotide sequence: TGTGCCAGCAGTGAAAGGCCCTCGGCAGGGAATCAGCCCCAGCATTTT.

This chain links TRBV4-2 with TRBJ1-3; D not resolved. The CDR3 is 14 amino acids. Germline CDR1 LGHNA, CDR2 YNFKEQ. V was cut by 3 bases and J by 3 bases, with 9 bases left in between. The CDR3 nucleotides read TGTGCCAGCAGCCAGGCAGTCCGTGGAAACACCATATATTTT. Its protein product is CASSQAVRGNTIYF.

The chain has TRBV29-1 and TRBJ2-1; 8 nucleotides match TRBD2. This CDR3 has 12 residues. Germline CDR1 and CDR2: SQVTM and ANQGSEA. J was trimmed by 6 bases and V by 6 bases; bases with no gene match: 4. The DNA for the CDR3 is TGCAGCGTCGGGAGGGCCTTCAATGAGCAGTTCTTC. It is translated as CSVGRAFNEQFF.

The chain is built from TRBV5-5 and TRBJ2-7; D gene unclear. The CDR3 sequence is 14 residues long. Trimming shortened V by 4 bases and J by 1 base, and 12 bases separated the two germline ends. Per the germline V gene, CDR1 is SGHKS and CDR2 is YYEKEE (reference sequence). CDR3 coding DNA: TGTGCCAGCAGCCACCCTCCGGATTCCTACGAGCAGTACTTC. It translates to CASSHPPDSYEQYF.

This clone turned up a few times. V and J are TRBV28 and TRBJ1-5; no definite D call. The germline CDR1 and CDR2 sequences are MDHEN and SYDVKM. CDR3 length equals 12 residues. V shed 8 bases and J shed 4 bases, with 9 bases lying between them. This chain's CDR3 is CASDLGNQPQHF. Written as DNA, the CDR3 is TGTGCCAGCGACCTAGGGAATCAGCCCCAGCATTTT.

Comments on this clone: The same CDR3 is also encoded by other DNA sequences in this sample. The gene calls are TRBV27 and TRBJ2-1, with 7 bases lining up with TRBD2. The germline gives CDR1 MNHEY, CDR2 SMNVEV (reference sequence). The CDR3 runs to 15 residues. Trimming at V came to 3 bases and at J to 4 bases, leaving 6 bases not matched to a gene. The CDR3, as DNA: TGTGCCAGCAGTTTGGGCGGGAGTGCGTACAATGAGCAGTTCTTC. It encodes CASSLGGSAYNEQFF.